The clone carrying this TCR beta chain was seen many times. What it binds is unknown. Exclusion criteria comprised uncontrolled infection, other autoimmune disease, pregnancy or lactation. These data belong to a study of T cells in Graves' hyperthyroidism and ophthalmopathy. For the study at large: Peripheral blood collection took place at initial diagnosis, before any treatment. Study findings and constraints: Blood also showed most of the thyroid clonotypes that were expanded above 0.001. A 13 V-J model separated ophthalmopathy from stable hyperthyroidism.

Germline V gene lookup returns CDR1 SEHNR and CDR2 FQNEAQ (reference sequence). The length of the CDR3 is 14 residues. The V and J ends lost 6 bases and 10 bases respectively, with 19 bases between them. Researchers amplified the TCR beta CDR3 regions from RNA transcripts. Researchers ran a first-round RT-PCR on the TCR CDR3 using the HTBI primer set. MiXCR, run by TCRdb on the multiplex PCR reads, gives a single entry per CDR3 protein. The sample gives a few hundred thousand distinct CDR3 sequences, about 15% of which show up once; less than 15% is in the top ten. V usage is TRBV7-9 and J usage is TRBJ2-1; unclear D gene. Material for sequencing was blood. This receptor was taken from a woman between 40 and 50 years old with Graves' hyperthyroidism that later progressed to Graves' ophthalmopathy. This chain's CDR3 is CASSLHEGSGEQFF. DNA of the CDR3: TGTGCCAGCAGTCTCCATGAAGGGTCCGGGGAGCAGTTCTTC. The full variable domain, in which reference TRBV7-9 and TRBJ2-1 provide the parts outside the CDR3, is DTGVSQNPRHKITKRGQNVTFRCDPISEHNRLYWYRQTLGQGPEFLTYFQNEAQLEKSRLLSDRFSAERPKGSFSTLEIQRTEQGDSAMYLCASSLHEGSGEQFFGPGTRLTVL.